The clone carrying this T cell receptor (beta chain) has only a few counts. The record originates from a study of blood T cell repertoires in COVID-19. Study information: Samples taken during acute and convalescent COVID-19 were collected in the United States, Italy and Spain. The analysed material was cDNA or gDNA that came from T cells, B-cell-depleted T cells, or PBMCs.

This CDR3 has 15 residues. Germline V gene data show CDR1 as MDHEN and CDR2 as SYDVKM. V was clipped by 5 bases and J by 5 bases; unmatched bases: 10. How the authors handled the data: Amplification of reference gene primers was used by the study to estimate nucleated cell counts. Profiling relied on immunoSEQ multiplex PCR, and the TCRdb table lists in-frame clones only, not all of them. V and J calls and clone size are those listed in that table; D and trimming were worked out from the DNA. The table records 90,000 to 150,000 clones, 65% to 90% of them present only once. Sequenced: peripheral blood. This TCR was sampled from a human donor in a cohort sampled during active COVID-19. The genes are TRBV28 and TRBJ1-2, with 8 positions matching TRBD1. The CDR3 DNA sequence: TGTGCCAGCAGTCTTTCTTACCAGGGGGCATATGGCTACACCTTC. It translates to CASSLSYQGAYGYTF.